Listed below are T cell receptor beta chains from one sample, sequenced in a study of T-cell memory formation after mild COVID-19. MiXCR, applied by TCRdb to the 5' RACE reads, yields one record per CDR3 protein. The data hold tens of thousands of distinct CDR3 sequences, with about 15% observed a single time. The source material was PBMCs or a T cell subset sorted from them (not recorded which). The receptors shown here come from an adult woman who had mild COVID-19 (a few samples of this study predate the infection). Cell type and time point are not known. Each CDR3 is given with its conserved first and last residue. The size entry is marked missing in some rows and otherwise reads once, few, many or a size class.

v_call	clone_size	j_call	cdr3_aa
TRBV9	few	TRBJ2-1	CASSVLGRDEQFF
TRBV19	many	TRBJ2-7	CASSHGGGEQYF
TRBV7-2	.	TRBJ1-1	CASRPGTKNTEAFF
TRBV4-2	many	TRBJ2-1	CASSPPGRLAGNEQFF
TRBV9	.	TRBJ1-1	CASSLPDRLNTEAFF
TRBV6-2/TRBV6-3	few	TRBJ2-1	CASSVTSGRTSSYNEQFF
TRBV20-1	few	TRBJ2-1	CSAGALTSNEQFF
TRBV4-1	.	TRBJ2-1	CASSHLAGGPSNEQFF
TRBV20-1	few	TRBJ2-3	CSARDPGVGTDTQYF
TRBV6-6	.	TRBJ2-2	CASSYTPQDTGELFF
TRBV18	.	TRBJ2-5	CASSPDAGHGEETQYF
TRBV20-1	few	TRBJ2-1	CSAATGDPSYNEQFF
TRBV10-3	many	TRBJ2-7	CAISESGTAVSSEQYF
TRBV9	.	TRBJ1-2	CASSGLLSGVGYGYTF
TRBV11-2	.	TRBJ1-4	CASSLKGQLNEKLFF
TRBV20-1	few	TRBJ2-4	CSGEGGNTKNIQYF
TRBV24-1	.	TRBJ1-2	CATSDSGPVYGYTF
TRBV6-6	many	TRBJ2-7	CASSYSTADSYEQYF
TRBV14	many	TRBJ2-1	CASSSLAGAYNEQFF
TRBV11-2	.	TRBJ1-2	CASSLSRGQGNYGYTF
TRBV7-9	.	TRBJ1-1	CASSSPAPEAFF
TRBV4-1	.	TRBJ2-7	CASSQGLRDRYSYEQYF
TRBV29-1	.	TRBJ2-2	CSVQGFNANTGELFF
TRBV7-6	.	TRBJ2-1	CASSLGVGNNGQFF
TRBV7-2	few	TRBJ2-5	CASSLEGGGRETQYF
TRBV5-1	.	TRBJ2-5	CASSLAVGTRETQYF
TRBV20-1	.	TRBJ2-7	CSARFAGNYEQYF
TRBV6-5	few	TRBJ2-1	CASSSGQPDEQFF
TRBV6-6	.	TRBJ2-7	CASSYVLGHSYEQYF
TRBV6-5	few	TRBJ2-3	CASSYSSSGVGTSTDTQYF
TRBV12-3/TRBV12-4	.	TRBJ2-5	CASSPRRLAVTQETQYF
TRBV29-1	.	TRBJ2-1	CSAAGTVEQGEQFF
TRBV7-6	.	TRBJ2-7	CASSLNRILYEQYF
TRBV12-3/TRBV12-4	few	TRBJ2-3	CASSPRTSGGTDTQYF
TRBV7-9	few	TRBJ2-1	CASSLPPGPEWEQFF
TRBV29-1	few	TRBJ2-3	CSVETTDTQYF
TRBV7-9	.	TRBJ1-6	CASMEGSSYNSPLHF
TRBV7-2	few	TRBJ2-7	CASSLFFGNEQYF
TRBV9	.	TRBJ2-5	CASSIHRGFGGETQYF
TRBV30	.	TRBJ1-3	CAWKDPAAGNTIYF
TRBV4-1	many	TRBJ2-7	CASSQIPGQGLTEQYF
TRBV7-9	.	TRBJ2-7	CASSWTGAYEQYF
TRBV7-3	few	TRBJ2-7	CASSLTRVTSSYEQYF
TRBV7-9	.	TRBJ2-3	CASSSKTTDTQYF
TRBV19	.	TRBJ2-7	CASSSPTSYEQYF
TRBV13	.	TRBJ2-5	CASSLTWTGSGETQYF
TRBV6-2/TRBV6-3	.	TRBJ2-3	CASSRTGLVVTSTDTQYF
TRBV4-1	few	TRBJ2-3	CASSQDDAAGGHTDTQYF
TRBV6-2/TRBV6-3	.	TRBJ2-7	CASSYPATGDPTYEQYF
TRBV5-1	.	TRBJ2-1	CASSLGTSGGKSYNEQFF